This T cell receptor (beta chain) was documented in a study of blood T cells in healthy people across ages. Study at large: Template switching retrieved approximately one barcoded beta molecule for each two T cells. Study outcomes and limitations: Bulk PBMC profiling left naive and antigen-experienced comparisons inconclusive.

Next came a second PCR, run for 7 to 11 cycles, which used a sample-barcoded 5' primer along with a J-beta primer mix. Each CDR3 protein gets one entry after TCRdb re-called the 5' RACE reads with MiXCR. The repertoire has approximately 800,000 distinct CDR3 sequences, around 50% of them found once; the top ten carry more than 25%. Per individual sample, total RNA of at least 5.5 micrograms was extracted. A remark on this clonotype: Its matching antigen is unknown.

Germline CDR1 and CDR2: MDHEN and SYDVKM. This CDR3 comprises 17 residues. Trimming pared 3 bases from V and 2 bases from J, leaving 18 bases between. This chain connects TRBV28 to TRBJ2-3, with D hard to call. This receptor was taken from a man aged 40-55 years in good health. The sequenced sample consisted of blood. The DNA for the CDR3 is TGTGCCAGCAGTTTGTCGGGTAATTTTAGGTCCACAGATACGCAGTATTTT. Translation gives CASSLSGNFRSTDTQYF.